The 23 T cell receptor beta chains below were found in one sample sequenced in a study of blood T cell repertoires in COVID-19. The assay was immunoSEQ multiplex PCR, and TCRdb's table has in-frame clones only and misses some. The repertoire holds 150,000 to 180,000 clones, about 89% seen once, with around 0.55% in the top ten. The sample taken for sequencing was peripheral blood. These receptors all stem from a man in his fifties with acute or convalescent COVID-19.

V usage is TRBV7-8 and J usage is TRBJ1-5, with 7 bases aligning to TRBD1. The V segment lost 1 base and the J segment 4 bases; nucleotides outside the gene matches: 1. Germline values: CDR1 SGHVS, CDR2 FQNEAQ. The CDR3 is 14 amino acids. As DNA, the CDR3 is TGTGCCAGCAGCTTAGAACAGGGGAATCAGCCCCAGCATTTT. It encodes CASSLEQGNQPQHF.

The gene calls are TRBV9 and TRBJ1-2; no clear D gene. Germline V CDR1 and CDR2: SGDLS, YYNGEE. This CDR3 spans 13 amino acids. V was shortened by 0 bases and J by 8 bases, with 11 bases between the two germline ends. This chain's CDR3 is CASSVDEAGGYTF. The CDR3 region has the DNA TGTGCCAGCAGCGTAGACGAAGCCGGGGGCTACACCTTC.

This chain connects TRBV28 to TRBJ1-5, with a tentative D call TRBD1 (6 bases). V lost 5 bases to trimming and J lost 7 bases, with 12 bases between them. The CDR3 is 13 amino acids. The germline V gene has CDR1 MDHEN and CDR2 SYDVKM. This CDR3 is CASSPPTGQPQHF. The CDR3 DNA reads TGTGCCAGCAGTCCCCCGACAGGACAGCCCCAGCATTTT.

The rearrangement links TRBV7-9 to TRBJ2-2, with TRBD1 matching 8 bases. Per the germline V gene, CDR1 is SEHNR and CDR2 is FQNEAQ (reference sequence). With V trimmed by 0 bases and J by 7 bases, 4 bases remained unmatched. The length of the CDR3 is 15 residues. The CDR3 bases are TGTGCCAGCAGCTTAGCGGACAGGGTCGACGGGGAGCTGTTTTTT. This codes for CASSLADRVDGELFF.

The chain employs TRBV11-3 and TRBJ2-5; the D gene is possibly TRBD1 (6 bases). V was trimmed by 1 base and J by 1 base, leaving 22 bases between them. The CDR3 covers 19 residues. CDR1 and CDR2 from the germline V gene are SGHNT and YENEEA. CDR3 protein: CASSLAEDQTGTLQETQYF. The CDR3 DNA reads TGTGCCAGCAGCTTAGCGGAGGATCAGACCGGGACACTCCAAGAGACCCAGTACTTC.

The DNA for the CDR3 is TGTGCCAGCAGTTTATTGGCGGGCAATCAGCCCCAGCATTTT. The encoded protein is CASSLLAGNQPQHF. V and J are TRBV28 and TRBJ1-5; D is unresolved. CDR3 length equals 14 residues. Per the germline V gene, CDR1 is MDHEN and CDR2 is SYDVKM. V was pared by 1 base and J by 2 bases, with 6 bases between. Supplemented by reference TRBV28 and TRBJ1-5, the full variable domain reads DVKVTQSSRYLVKRTGEKVFLECVQDMDHENMFWYRQDPGLGLRLIYFSYDVKMKEKGDIPEGYSVSREKKERFSLILESASTNQTSMYLCASSLLAGNQPQHFGDGTRLSIL.

The chain has TRBV27 and TRBJ2-7; 10 bases fit TRBD2. This CDR3 is 15 amino acids long. Losses at the gene ends were 6 bases for V and 1 base for J; bases not matched to a gene: 6. The V gene's germline CDR1 is MNHEY and CDR2 SMNVEV (reference sequence). The CDR3 protein is CASRSLAGESYEQYF. The DNA of the CDR3 is TGTGCCAGCAGATCTCTAGCGGGAGAGTCCTACGAGCAGTACTTC.

The table lists this clone with a count of one. One end of the junction varies from germline; a read error may be responsible. The rearrangement links TRBV29-1 to TRBJ2-7, with 11 bases lining up with TRBD2. The CDR3 extends over 14 amino acids. CDR1 and CDR2 (germline): SQVTM, ANQGSEA. The CDR3 region is CSVEGTSGTYEQYF. The CDR3 DNA reads as TGCAGCGTGGAAGGGACTAGCGGAACCTACGAGCAGTACTTC.

V and J are TRBV24-1 and TRBJ2-1; 7 bases are shared with TRBD2. V lost 7 bases and J lost 10; bases outside the gene matches: 9. CDR1 is KGHDR, CDR2 SFDVKD, per germline. The CDR3 sequence is 13 residues long. Written as DNA, the CDR3 is TGTGCCACCAGCCAGCCTCCCGGGGGGGAGCAGTTCTTC. Its protein is CATSQPPGGEQFF.

The V call is TRBV6-5, the J call TRBJ1-3; D unresolved. Germline V gene data show CDR1 as MNHEY and CDR2 as SVGAGI. Trimming removed 10 bases from V and 7 bases from J, with 11 bases in between. The CDR3 sequence is 11 residues long. The CDR3 sequence: CATAYLNTIYF. DNA for the CDR3: TGTGCCACCGCCTATCTGAACACCATATATTTT.

The chain recombines TRBV19 with TRBJ1-6; D gene uncertain. The CDR3 contains 13 residues. Trimming stripped 9 bases from V and 4 bases from J, with 10 bases between. Germline CDR1 LNHDA, CDR2 SQIVND (reference sequence). The CDR3 DNA reads as TGTGCCAGCGCGACAAATTATAATTCACCCCTCCACTTT. This translates into CASATNYNSPLHF.

The V and J genes are TRBV14 and TRBJ2-1; 7 bases are a match to TRBD1. The CDR3 spans 17 residues. Germline values: CDR1 SGHDN, CDR2 FVKESK. V lost 0 bases to trimming and J lost 2 bases; unmatched junction nucleotides: 7. CDR3 in DNA: TGTGCCAGCAGCCAAGATCAGAGGGGGCTGACCTACAATGAGCAGTTCTTC. As protein: CASSQDQRGLTYNEQFF.

The CDR3 DNA follows: TGTGCCAGCAGTTACCCTACGGACAGGGGGGGAACTGAAGCTTTCTTT. This codes for CASSYPTDRGGTEAFF. This chain connects TRBV6-2 or TRBV6-3 to TRBJ1-1, with 10 nucleotides matching TRBD1. From germline, CDR1 is MNHEY and CDR2 SVGEGT. J was trimmed by 5 bases and V by 2 bases; bases with no gene match: 8. This CDR3 spans 16 amino acids.

The V and J genes are TRBV11-2 and TRBJ1-1; D unclear. Germline V gives CDR1 SGHAT, CDR2 FQNNGV. V lost 6 bases, J lost 5 bases, and 13 bases lay in between. This CDR3 contains 13 residues. The CDR3 reads CASSPRPGTEAFF. The CDR3 DNA is TGTGCCAGCAGTCCGCGCCCCGGGACTGAAGCTTTCTTT.

V and J are TRBV18 and TRBJ1-5; D might be TRBD1 (5 bases). V was shortened by 6 bases and J by 4 bases, with 13 bases between the two germline ends. Germline lookup yields CDR1 KGHSH and CDR2 LQKENI. CDR3 length: 14 amino acids. The CDR3 spells CASSLDRSNQPQHF. The CDR3 DNA is TGTGCCAGCTCCCTAGACAGATCTAATCAGCCCCAGCATTTT.

This chain links TRBV3-1 (or the pseudogene TRBV3-2) with TRBJ1-1; 9 positions match TRBD1. Looked up from germline, CDR1 is LGHDT and CDR2 is YNNKEL (reference sequence). The CDR3 sequence is 15 residues long. V dropped 4 bases and J dropped 4; count of bases not matched to a gene: 7. As DNA, the CDR3 is TGTGCCAGCAGCCCGTGGGGGGGACAGGGCACTGAAGCTTTCTTT. The encoded protein is CASSPWGGQGTEAFF.

The V gene is TRBV7-2, the J gene TRBJ2-4; D might be TRBD2 (6 bases). Trimming took off 3 bases at V and 0 bases at J, with 18 bases between the two ends. Per germline, CDR1 SGHTA and CDR2 FQGNSA. The CDR3 runs 18 residues. The DNA for the CDR3 is TGTGCCAGCAGCTTTTACGCAGGGCGGGAAATAGCCAAAAACATTCAGTACTTC. Amino acid sequence: CASSFYAGREIAKNIQYF.

The chain uses TRBV24-1 and TRBJ2-2; D call uncertain. CDR3 length: 12 residues. Germline V lookup: CDR1 KGHDR, CDR2 SFDVKD. The germline V and J ends were trimmed by 3 bases and 4 bases, with 2 bases remaining between them. In DNA, the CDR3 is TGTGCCACCAGTGATCTCACCGGGGAGCTGTTTTTT. Its translation is CATSDLTGELFF.

This sequence joins TRBV18 and TRBJ2-2, with 14 bases matching TRBD2. The CDR3 extends over 17 amino acids. CDR1 and CDR2 (germline): KGHSH, LQKENI. The junction had 6 bases not matched to a gene; V was cut back by 6 bases and J by 3 bases. The CDR3 region has the DNA TGTGCCAGCTCCCTGACTAGCGGGAGGGCCCACACCGGGGAGCTGTTTTTT. Its translation is CASSLTSGRAHTGELFF.

The chain is built from TRBV19 and TRBJ1-5; D is uncertain. V lost 5 bases to trimming and J lost 0 bases, with 11 bases between them. Per the germline V gene, CDR1 is LNHDA and CDR2 is SQIVND (reference sequence). There are 15 residues in the CDR3. This CDR3 reads CASSDIRYSNQPQHF. CDR3 nucleotides: TGTGCCAGTAGTGACATCCGATATAGCAATCAGCCCCAGCATTTT.

The chain employs TRBV7-2 and TRBJ2-7; possibly TRBD2 for D (6 bases). Trimming cost V 3 bases and J 5 bases, with 11 bases left between them. Germline V gene lookup returns CDR1 SGHTA and CDR2 FQGNSA. CDR3 length equals 13 residues. As DNA, the CDR3 is TGTGCCAGCAGCTTGATTGGGGGGAACGAGCAGTACGTC. This sequence encodes CASSLIGGNEQYV.

The V gene is TRBV5-6, the J gene TRBJ1-6, with D perhaps TRBD1 (5 bases). V lost 4 bases and J lost 7, with 12 bases in between. The CDR3 is 14 amino acids. The germline CDR1 and CDR2 sequences are SGHDT and YYEEEE. The CDR3 is CASSPGLPNSPLHF. In nucleotides, the CDR3 is TGTGCCAGCAGCCCGGGACTCCCGAATTCACCCCTCCACTTT.

The CDR3 spells CAIPGQGMKTQYF. The DNA of the CDR3 is TGTGCCATACCGGGACAGGGGATGAAGACCCAGTACTTC. The chain links TRBV30 to TRBJ2-5, with 10 bases lining up with TRBD1. Germline V CDR1 and CDR2: GTSNPN, SVGIG (reference sequence). Trimming at V came to 8 bases and at J to 6 bases, leaving 9 bases not matched to a gene. The CDR3 runs 13 residues.